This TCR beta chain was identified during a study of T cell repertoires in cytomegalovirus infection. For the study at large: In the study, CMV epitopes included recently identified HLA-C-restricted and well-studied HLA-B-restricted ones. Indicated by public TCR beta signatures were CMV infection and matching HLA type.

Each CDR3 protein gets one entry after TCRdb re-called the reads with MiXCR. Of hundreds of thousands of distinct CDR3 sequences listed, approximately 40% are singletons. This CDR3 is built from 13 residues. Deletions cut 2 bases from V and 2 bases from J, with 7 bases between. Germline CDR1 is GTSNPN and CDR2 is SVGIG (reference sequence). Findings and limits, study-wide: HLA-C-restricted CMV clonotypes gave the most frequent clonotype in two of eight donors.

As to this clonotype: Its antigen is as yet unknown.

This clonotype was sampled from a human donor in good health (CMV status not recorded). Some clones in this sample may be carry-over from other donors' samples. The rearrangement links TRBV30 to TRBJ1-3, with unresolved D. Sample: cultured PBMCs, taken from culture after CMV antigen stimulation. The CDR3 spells CAWSLQAGNTIYF. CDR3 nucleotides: TGTGCCTGGAGTCTACAAGCTGGAAACACCATATATTTT.